This TCR beta chain was sequenced during a study of T-cell reconstitution after alpha-beta-depleted transplantation in children. Study-wide results and caveats: Where alpha-beta T cells came from about two months after transplant was reportedly several hundred expanded graft clones. Elevated TCRbeta diversity at day 60 was traced, in some patients, to surviving recipient T cells and thymic progenitors.

Unique molecular identifiers were used in preparing the TCRbeta library. In TCRdb, the PCR reads were re-called with MiXCR into one record per CDR3 protein. The data contain around 190,000 distinct CDR3 sequences, 6.6% of them seen just once; the ten biggest clones take up 4.5% to 6.5%. This CDR3 region has 14 residues. Trimming took 0 bases from V and 6 from J, leaving 12 bases between them. Germline V CDR1 and CDR2: SGHRS, YFSETQ. This clonotype appeared many times. The antigen remains unidentified. The rearrangement links TRBV5-1 to TRBJ1-2; maybe TRBD1 (5 bases). This TCR was recovered from a boy younger than 10 with acute lymphoblastic leukemia, due to receive a stem cell transplant. The input for sequencing was PBMCs, taken before TCRalphabeta/CD19-depleted stem cell transplant. The CDR3 DNA sequence: TGCGCCAGCAGCTTGGTAGGGACGGCCAATGGCTACACCTTC. This translates into CASSLVGTANGYTF.